A single sample gave rise to the 15 T cell receptor beta chains below, sequenced in a study of T cell repertoires in cytomegalovirus infection. A single record per CDR3 protein comes from TCRdb applying MiXCR to the reads. The sample has some 250,000 distinct CDR3 sequences; approximately 9.2% are singletons. The sequenced material came from PBMCs. The receptors were sampled from a human donor in good health (CMV status not recorded). Some clones in this sample may be carry-over from other donors' samples.

The sample holds many counts of this clonotype. This CDR3 is CASSLEAWGIDASTDTQYF. The CDR3 DNA sequence: TGTGCCAGCAGCTTAGAGGCGTGGGGCATAGACGCTAGCACAGATACGCAGTATTTT. This chain joins TRBV7-2 and TRBJ2-3; D is possibly TRBD1 (5 bases). Germline V gene sequence: CDR1 SGHTA, CDR2 FQGNSA. Between the trimmed V and J ends, which lost 1 base and 0 bases, there was a span of 20 bases. This CDR3 comprises 19 residues.

The rearrangement joins TRBV20-1 to TRBJ2-5; 12 bases map to TRBD1. CDR3 length: 17 residues. J lost 5 bases, V lost 4 bases, and 14 bases had no gene match. CDR1 is DFQATT, CDR2 SNEGSKA, per germline (reference sequence). The CDR3 is CSATPGQGALFEETQYF. Here the CDR3 DNA reads TGCAGTGCTACCCCGGGACAGGGGGCGCTCTTCGAGGAGACCCAGTACTTC.

This clonotype was recorded at least ten times. J is TRBJ2-3 and V is TRBV7-2, with 13 bases identical to TRBD2. Germline CDR1 reads SGHTA; CDR2 reads FQGNSA. CDR3 length equals 15 residues. The V and J ends lost 5 bases and 5 bases, in that order; junction bases with no gene match: 4. In nucleotides, the CDR3 is TGTGCCAGCAGCCCCAGGACTAGCGGGGGAGATACGCAGTATTTT. It specifies CASSPRTSGGDTQYF.

This clonotype occurred many times. The chain has TRBV19 and TRBJ2-2; unclear D gene. The germline V gene has CDR1 LNHDA and CDR2 SQIVND (reference sequence). V lost 3 bases to trimming and J lost 1 base, with 9 bases between them. The CDR3 has 15 residues. The CDR3 protein is CASSISVGNTGELFF. The CDR3 nucleotides are TGTGCCAGTAGTATTTCGGTAGGGAACACCGGGGAGCTGTTTTTT.

The sample holds many counts of this clonotype. The chain has TRBV7-2 and TRBJ1-1; TRBD1 agrees at 8 bases. Germline-derived CDR1 and CDR2 are SGHTA and FQGNSA. The CDR3 has 18 amino acids. J gave up 1 base and V 2 bases, and 12 bases lay outside the gene matches. The CDR3 sequence: CASSLTGGGDRWNTEAFF. DNA of the CDR3: TGTGCCAGCAGCTTAACAGGTGGGGGGGACAGGTGGAACACTGAAGCTTTCTTT.

The chain combines TRBV12-5 with TRBJ1-5; no definite D call. Germline CDR1 is LGHNT and CDR2 is FRNRAP. Between the trimmed V and J ends, which lost 5 bases and 3 bases, there was a span of 11 bases. The CDR3 is made up of 14 amino acids. The DNA of the CDR3 is TGTGCTAGTGGTCCGGAGGTCCCCAATCAGCCCCAGCATTTT. This encodes CASGPEVPNQPQHF.

This clonotype showed up many times. The chain has TRBV20-1 and TRBJ2-7, with 10 bases lining up with TRBD1. Germline V CDR1 and CDR2: DFQATT, SNEGSKA (reference sequence). The CDR3 runs to 14 residues. Losses at the gene ends were 6 bases for V and 7 bases for J; bases not matched to a gene: 12. CDR3 DNA sequence: TGCAGTGCCGAACCGGGACAGGGGAAATGGGAGCAGTACTTC. Residues: CSAEPGQGKWEQYF.

In this sample, this clonotype turned up many times. The chain links TRBV7-2 to TRBJ2-7; D is perhaps TRBD2 (6 bases). The CDR3 loop spans 15 amino acids. The germline gives CDR1 SGHTA, CDR2 FQGNSA. Between the trimmed V and J ends, which lost 3 bases and 3 bases, there was a span of 15 bases. The CDR3, as DNA: TGTGCCAGCAGCTTGGGGGGTGGCCCTGGCTACGAGCAGTACTTC. Its translation: CASSLGGGPGYEQYF.

This chain joins TRBV7-8 and TRBJ1-2, with 11 nucleotides matching TRBD1. The CDR3 has 14 residues. Germline CDR1 is SGHVS and CDR2 is FQNEAQ. V dropped 5 bases and J dropped 8; count of bases not matched to a gene: 7. CDR3 in DNA: TGTGCCAGCAGCCCGGACAGGGGGCGTCGAGGCTACACCTTC. Translating gives CASSPDRGRRGYTF.

The rearrangement links TRBV30 to TRBJ1-2; 7 bases align to TRBD1. Trimming removed 6 bases from V and 12 bases from J; junction bases left unmatched: 10. From germline, CDR1 is GTSNPN and CDR2 SVGIG (reference sequence). The CDR3 covers 11 residues. CDR3 coding DNA: TGTGCCTGCCCCACAGGGGTAGGCAACACCTTC. Its protein product is CACPTGVGNTF.

Many counts were recorded for this clonotype. The chain couples TRBV7-2 to TRBJ1-1; no clear D gene. The germline gives CDR1 SGHTA, CDR2 FQGNSA. The CDR3 runs 16 residues. Trimming cost V 4 bases and J 0 bases, with 15 bases left between them. CDR3 nucleotide sequence: TGTGCCAGCAGCTCAAAATCCGGGATTCTGAACACTGAAGCTTTCTTT. Its translation is CASSSKSGILNTEAFF.

Ten or more counts support this clonotype. The gene calls are TRBV6-1 and TRBJ1-1, with D perhaps TRBD1 (5 bases). Trimming stripped 10 bases from V and 0 bases from J, with 15 bases between. Germline CDR1 reads MNHNS; CDR2 reads SASEGT. CDR3 length: 14 residues. Here the CDR3 reads CAISPRAMNTEAFF. For the CDR3, the DNA is TGTGCCATTTCCCCCAGGGCCATGAACACTGAAGCTTTCTTT.

The J gene is TRBJ2-7, the V gene TRBV4-3; 7 nucleotides align to TRBD1. The CDR3 contains 13 residues. Germline CDR1 reads LGHNA; CDR2 reads YSLEER. The ends lost 4 bases at V and 4 bases at J; junction bases unmatched: 4. CDR3 nucleotides: TGCGCCAGCAGCCGAGGGGGCCGGTACGAGCAGTACTTC. Encoded protein: CASSRGGRYEQYF.

This clonotype was seen only a few times. The CDR3 here is CASSLVRGRGNTEAFF. The CDR3 DNA is TGTGCCAGCAGCTTAGTCCGGGGCAGGGGGAACACTGAAGCTTTCTTT. The chain links TRBV7-2 to TRBJ1-1; the D gene is possibly TRBD1 (6 bases). The CDR3 loop spans 16 amino acids. The V end lost 1 base, the J end lost 1 base, and 13 bases lay between the germline ends. Germline V lookup: CDR1 SGHTA, CDR2 FQGNSA.

This clonotype was recorded many times. The V and J genes are TRBV7-9 and TRBJ1-1; D perhaps matches TRBD1 (6 bases). CDR1 and CDR2 from the germline V gene are SEHNR and FQNEAQ (reference sequence). V was trimmed by 5 bases and J by 3 bases, leaving 25 bases between them. The CDR3 spans 18 residues. This CDR3 is CASSPGVVTGTGDTEAFF. Here the CDR3 DNA reads TGTGCCAGCAGCCCGGGGGTCGTTACAGGGACGGGGGACACTGAAGCTTTCTTT.